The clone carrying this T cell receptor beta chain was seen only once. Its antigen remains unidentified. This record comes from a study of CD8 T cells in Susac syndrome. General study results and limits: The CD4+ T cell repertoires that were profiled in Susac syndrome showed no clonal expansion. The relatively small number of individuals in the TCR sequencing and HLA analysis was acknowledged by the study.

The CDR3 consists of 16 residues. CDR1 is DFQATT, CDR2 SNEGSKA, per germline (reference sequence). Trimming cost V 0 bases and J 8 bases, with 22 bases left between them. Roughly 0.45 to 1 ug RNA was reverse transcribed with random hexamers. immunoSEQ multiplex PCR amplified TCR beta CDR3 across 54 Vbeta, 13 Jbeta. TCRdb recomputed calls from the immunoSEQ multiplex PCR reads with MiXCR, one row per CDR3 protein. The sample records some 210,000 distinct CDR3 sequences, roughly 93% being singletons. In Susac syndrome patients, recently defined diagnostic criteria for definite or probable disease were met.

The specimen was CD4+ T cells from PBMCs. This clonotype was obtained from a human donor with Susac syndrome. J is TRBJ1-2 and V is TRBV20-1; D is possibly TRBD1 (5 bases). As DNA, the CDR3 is TGCAGTGCTAGAGATACGGCGGCTACAGGAAATGGCGGCTACACCTTC. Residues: CSARDTAATGNGGYTF.